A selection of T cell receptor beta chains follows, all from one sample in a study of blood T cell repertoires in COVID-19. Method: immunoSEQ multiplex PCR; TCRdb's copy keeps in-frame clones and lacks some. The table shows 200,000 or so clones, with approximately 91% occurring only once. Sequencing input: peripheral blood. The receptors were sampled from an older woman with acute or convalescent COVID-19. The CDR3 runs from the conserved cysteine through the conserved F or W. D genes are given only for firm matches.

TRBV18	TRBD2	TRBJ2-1	CASSPPEGGPGNEQFF
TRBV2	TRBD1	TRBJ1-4	CASRGTDNEKLFF
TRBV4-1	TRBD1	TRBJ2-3	CASSQVRDRGPVDTQYF
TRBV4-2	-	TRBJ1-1	CASSPPGRGNTEAFF
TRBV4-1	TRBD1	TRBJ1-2	CASSHRDRIEDGYTF
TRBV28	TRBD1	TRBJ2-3	CASSPSIGTGSTDTQYF
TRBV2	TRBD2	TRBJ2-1	CASSEVLLAGGNNEQFF
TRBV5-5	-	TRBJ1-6	CASSLGTGPSPLHF
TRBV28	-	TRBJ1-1	CASSLIGTYTEAFF
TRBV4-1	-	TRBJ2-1	CASSFRDNEQFF
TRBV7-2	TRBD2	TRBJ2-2	CASSSGGRTGELFF
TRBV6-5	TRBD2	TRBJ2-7	CASSYYGTSGSWEQYF
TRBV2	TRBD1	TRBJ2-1	CASNLDRGSYNEQFF
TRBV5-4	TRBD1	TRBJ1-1	CASSYPQGGTEAFF
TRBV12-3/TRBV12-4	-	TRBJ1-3	CASSLTEGNTIYF
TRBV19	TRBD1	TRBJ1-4	CARPDRETNEKLFF
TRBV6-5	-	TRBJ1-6	CASLTVINSPLHF
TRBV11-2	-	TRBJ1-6	CASSLGGVHNSPLHF
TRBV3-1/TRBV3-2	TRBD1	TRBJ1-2	CASSHTTGTYGYTF
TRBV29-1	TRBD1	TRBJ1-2	CSVENRGRVDGYTF
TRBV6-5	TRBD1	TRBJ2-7	CASSYGDRGLYEQYF
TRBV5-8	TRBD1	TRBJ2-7	CASTLDRLSYEQYF
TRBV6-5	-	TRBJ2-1	CASSYPGGSSYNEQFF
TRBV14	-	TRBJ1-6	CASSQAGGRLNSPLHF